These T cell receptor beta chains were read from a single sample in a study of shared clonotypes between healthy human individuals. This table comes from immunoSEQ multiplex PCR, and its TCRdb copy is limited to in-frame clones, with some not included. The sample lists about 600,000 clones, 95% to 98% occurring once. Sequenced input: naive CD8+ T cells sorted from blood. The receptors originated from a man under 40 in good health. The CDR3 runs from the conserved cysteine through the conserved F or W. D genes are given only for firm matches. Part of the rows lack a size; the others show once, few, many or a class for expanded clones.

clone_size,v_call,j_call,d_call,cdr3_nt,cdr3_aa
few,TRBV5-4,TRBJ2-1,TRBD2,TGTGCCAGCAGCCCCCTCGCGGGAGAAAACAATGAGCAGTTCTTC,CASSPLAGENNEQFF
-,TRBV7-9,TRBJ1-5,-,TGTGCCAGCAGCCGGGACACAGGCAATCAGCCCCAGCATTTT,CASSRDTGNQPQHF
-,TRBV7-2,TRBJ2-3,TRBD2,TGTGCCAGCGGACCGACTAGCGGGGCTACCCCGGGAGATACGCAGTATTTT,CASGPTSGATPGDTQYF
-,TRBV28,TRBJ2-7,-,TGTGCCAGCAGTTCCCACTCCACCCTCTACGAGCAGTACTTC,CASSSHSTLYEQYF
once,TRBV7-9,TRBJ2-7,-,TGTGCCAGCAGCTCCCCAAGGCAATACGAGCAGTACTTC,CASSSPRQYEQYF
-,TRBV2,TRBJ2-7,TRBD1,TGTGCCACCCCCCAGGGGGACAGGGTAGACGAGCAGTACTTC,CATPQGDRVDEQYF
-,TRBV19,TRBJ2-7,-,TGTGCCAGTAGTGGCGGAAATACCTACGAGCAGTACTTC,CASSGGNTYEQYF
-,TRBV7-6,TRBJ2-7,-,TGTGCCAGCAGCCCAACACCGGGACAAAGGCCGGAGTACTTC,CASSPTPGQRPEYF
-,TRBV29-1,TRBJ2-1,-,TGCAGCGTGGCGAGCTCCTACAATGAGCAGTTCTTC,CSVASSYNEQFF
-,TRBV10-3,TRBJ2-4,-,TGTGCCATCAGTGAGTTTAACAGGGACCTAAAAAACATTCAGTACTTC,CAISEFNRDLKNIQYF
-,TRBV5-4,TRBJ1-1,-,TGTGCCAGCAGCTTGGCTGGAGTAGGCACTGAAGCTTTCTTT,CASSLAGVGTEAFF
-,TRBV27,TRBJ2-7,TRBD2,TGTGCCAGCAGTGGCGGGCTAGCGGGAGTCGAGCAGTACTTC,CASSGGLAGVEQYF
-,TRBV12-5,TRBJ1-2,-,TGTGCTAGTGGTTTGGACATCGTGGAAGGCTACACCTTC,CASGLDIVEGYTF
once,TRBV21-1,TRBJ2-7,-,TGTGCCAGCAGCAAAGTTAGGCTAGCGGGAGAGAAGAGCGAGCAGTACTTC,CASSKVRLAGEKSEQYF
-,TRBV30,TRBJ2-7,-,TGTGCCTGGGGTGGGACCTACGAGCAGTACTTC,CAWGGTYEQYF
-,TRBV14,TRBJ2-5,-,TGTGCCAGCAGCCAAGCTCGGACTCTACGGGAGACCCAGTACTTC,CASSQARTLRETQYF
-,TRBV29-1,TRBJ1-3,-,TGCAGCGTTACCTTTGCTGGAAACACCATATATTTT,CSVTFAGNTIYF
-,TRBV7-9,TRBJ2-3,-,TGTGCCAGCACAAGGAGCACAGATACGCAGTATTTT,CASTRSTDTQYF
-,TRBV4-2,TRBJ2-2,TRBD2,TGTGCCAGCAGCCAAGTTATAGCGGGAGCGACCGGGGAGCTGTTTTTT,CASSQVIAGATGELFF
-,TRBV7-2,TRBJ2-3,TRBD2,TGTGCCAGCAGTCGGTATGGGCTAGCGGGAATGGACGCAGATACGCAGTATTTT,CASSRYGLAGMDADTQYF
-,TRBV7-8,TRBJ2-3,TRBD2,TGTGCCAGCAGCTCGCGGGAGTTTTCAGATACGCAGTATTTT,CASSSREFSDTQYF
-,TRBV18,TRBJ1-2,-,TGTGCCAGCTCGACCGGGACAAACTTCTATGGCTACACCTTC,CASSTGTNFYGYTF
-,TRBV7-9,TRBJ2-5,TRBD2,TGTGCCAGCAGCTCTCTAGCGGGAGCGGGAGAGACCCAGTACTTC,CASSSLAGAGETQYF
-,TRBV7-9,TRBJ2-4,-,TGTGCCAGCAGCCGCATGGGGGGAGAAAACATTCAGTACTTC,CASSRMGGENIQYF
-,TRBV7-6,TRBJ1-4,TRBD1,TGTGCCAGCAGCCTAGGGACAGGGAGAGGTGAAAAACTGTTTTTT,CASSLGTGRGEKLFF
-,TRBV29-1,TRBJ2-1,TRBD2,TGCAGCGTTGAAGCGGGACTAGCGGCCAATGAGCAGTTCTTC,CSVEAGLAANEQFF
-,TRBV15,TRBJ2-2,-,TGTGCCACCAGCAGGCTACAGGGAGCCGGGGAGCTGTTTTTT,CATSRLQGAGELFF
-,TRBV27,TRBJ1-2,TRBD1,TGTGCCAGCAGTTTGACAGGGTCGAACGATGGCTACACCTTC,CASSLTGSNDGYTF
-,TRBV7-2,TRBJ2-2,TRBD2,TGTGCCAGCAGCTTTCCTCTAGCGGGAGATCCCACCGGGGAGCTGTTTTTT,CASSFPLAGDPTGELFF
-,TRBV5-1,TRBJ2-3,TRBD2,TGCGCCAGCAGGCAGACTAGCGGACACACAGATACGCAGTATTTT,CASRQTSGHTDTQYF
-,TRBV27,TRBJ2-2,TRBD2,TGTGCCAGCAGTTTGGAAGCGGGAGGTAACACCGGGGAGCTGTTTTTT,CASSLEAGGNTGELFF
once,TRBV4-3,TRBJ2-1,-,TGCGCCAGCAGCCCAGGGGGGAACAATGAGCAGTTCTTC,CASSPGGNNEQFF
-,TRBV28,TRBJ2-7,-,TGTGCCAGCAGTTTAAACTTTAACGAGCAGTACTTC,CASSLNFNEQYF
-,TRBV28,TRBJ2-7,TRBD1,TGTGCCAGCGAACCCACAAGGGACAGGGAGAACGAGCAGTACTTC,CASEPTRDRENEQYF
-,TRBV4-1,TRBJ2-3,-,TGCGCCAGCAGCCAAGACCGCGGGCATACGCAGTATTTT,CASSQDRGHTQYF
-,TRBV11-3,TRBJ2-3,TRBD1,TGTGCCAGCAGCTCACAGGGGGCAGGCACAGATACGCAGTATTTT,CASSSQGAGTDTQYF
-,TRBV11-2,TRBJ1-2,TRBD1,TGTGCCAGCAGCTTAGGGACCGGGACAGGGGATGGCTACACCTTC,CASSLGTGTGDGYTF
-,TRBV2,TRBJ2-7,TRBD2,TGTGCCAGTGAGGGACTAGGGCTCTACGAGCAGTACTTC,CASEGLGLYEQYF
-,TRBV5-1,TRBJ2-2,-,TGCGCCAGCAGCTTTGGACATCCCGACACCGGGGAGCTGTTTTTT,CASSFGHPDTGELFF
-,TRBV5-6,TRBJ2-1,TRBD1,TGTGCCAGCAGTCTCTCCGGGACAGCGACCTACAATGAGCAGTTCTTC,CASSLSGTATYNEQFF
once,TRBV28,TRBJ1-5,-,TGTGCCAGCAGTTTCACGGGGGGCAATCAGCCCCAGCATTTT,CASSFTGGNQPQHF
-,TRBV7-2,TRBJ2-7,-,TGTGCCAGCAGCCCCGACGGGGACTACGAGCAGTACTTC,CASSPDGDYEQYF
-,TRBV29-1,TRBJ1-1,-,TGCAGCCTTTTAACAGGGAACACTGAAGCTTTCTTT,CSLLTGNTEAFF
once,TRBV14,TRBJ2-4,TRBD1,TGTGCCAGCAGCCAAGATTTTGGGACAGGGAATAAAAACATTCAGTACTTC,CASSQDFGTGNKNIQYF
-,TRBV7-6,TRBJ2-7,-,TGTGCCAGCAGCCAGGGGTCCGGCGAGCAGTACTTC,CASSQGSGEQYF
-,TRBV19,TRBJ1-2,-,TGTGCCAGTACCATGGAGGGCCTCTATGGCTACACCTTC,CASTMEGLYGYTF
-,TRBV4-1,TRBJ2-2,-,TGCGCCAGCAGCCAAGTCGGGAACACCGGGGAGCTGTTTTTT,CASSQVGNTGELFF
-,TRBV7-9,TRBJ2-1,TRBD1,TGTGCCAGCAGCTTAGAAACAGGGGACTCCTACAATGAGCAGTTCTTC,CASSLETGDSYNEQFF